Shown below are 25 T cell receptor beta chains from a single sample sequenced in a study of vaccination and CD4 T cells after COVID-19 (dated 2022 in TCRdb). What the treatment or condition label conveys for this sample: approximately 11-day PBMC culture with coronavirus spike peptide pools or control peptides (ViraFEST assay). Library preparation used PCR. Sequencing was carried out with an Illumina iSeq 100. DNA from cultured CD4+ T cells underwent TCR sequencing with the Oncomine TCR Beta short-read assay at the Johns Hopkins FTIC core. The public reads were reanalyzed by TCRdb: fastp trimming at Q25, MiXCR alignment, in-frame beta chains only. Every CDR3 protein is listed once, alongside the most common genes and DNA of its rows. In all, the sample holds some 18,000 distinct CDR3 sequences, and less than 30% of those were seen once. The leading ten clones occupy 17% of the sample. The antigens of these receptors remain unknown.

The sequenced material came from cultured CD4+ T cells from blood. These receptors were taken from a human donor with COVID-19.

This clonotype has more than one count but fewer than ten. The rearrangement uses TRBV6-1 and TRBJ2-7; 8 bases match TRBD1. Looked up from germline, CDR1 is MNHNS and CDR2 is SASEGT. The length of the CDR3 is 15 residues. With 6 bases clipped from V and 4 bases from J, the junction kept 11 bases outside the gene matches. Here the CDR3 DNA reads TGTGCCAGCAGGATCCTGGGACAGGCCCCTTACGAGCAGTACTTC. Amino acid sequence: CASRILGQAPYEQYF.

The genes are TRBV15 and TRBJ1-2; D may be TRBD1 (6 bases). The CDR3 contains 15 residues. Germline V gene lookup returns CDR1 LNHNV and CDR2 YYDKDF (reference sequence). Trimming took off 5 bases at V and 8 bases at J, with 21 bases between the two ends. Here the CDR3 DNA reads TGTGCCACCAGCGCTTATTCGGGGGGCGCAGGCGGCTACACCTTC. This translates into CATSAYSGGAGGYTF.

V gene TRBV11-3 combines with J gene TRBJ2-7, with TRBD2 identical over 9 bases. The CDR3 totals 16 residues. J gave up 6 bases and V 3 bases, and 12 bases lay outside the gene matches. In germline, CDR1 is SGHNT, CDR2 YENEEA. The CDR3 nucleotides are TGTGCCAGCAGCTTCCCACTAGCGGGTGCCCCTGGCGAGCAGTACTTC. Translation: CASSFPLAGAPGEQYF. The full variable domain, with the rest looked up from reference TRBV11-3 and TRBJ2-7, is EAGVVQSPRYKIIEKKQPVAFWCNPISGHNTLYWYLQNLGQGPELLIRYENEEAVDDSQLPKDRFSAERLKGVDSTLKIQPAELGDSAVYLCASSFPLAGAPGEQYFGPGTRLTVT.

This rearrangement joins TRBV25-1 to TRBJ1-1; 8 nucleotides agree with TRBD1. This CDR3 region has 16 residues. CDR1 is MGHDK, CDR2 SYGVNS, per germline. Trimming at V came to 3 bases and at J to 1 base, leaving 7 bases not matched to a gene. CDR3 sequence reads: CASSDRAGTGNTEAFF. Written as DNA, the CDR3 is TGTGCCAGCAGTGATAGAGCCGGGACAGGGAACACTGAAGCTTTCTTT.

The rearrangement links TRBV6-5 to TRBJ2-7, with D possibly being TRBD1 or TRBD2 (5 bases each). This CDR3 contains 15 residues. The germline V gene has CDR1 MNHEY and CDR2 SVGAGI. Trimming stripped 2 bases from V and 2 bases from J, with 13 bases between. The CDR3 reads CASSYRDDRAYEQYF. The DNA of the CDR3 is TGTGCCAGCAGTTACAGGGACGACAGAGCCTACGAGCAGTACTTC.

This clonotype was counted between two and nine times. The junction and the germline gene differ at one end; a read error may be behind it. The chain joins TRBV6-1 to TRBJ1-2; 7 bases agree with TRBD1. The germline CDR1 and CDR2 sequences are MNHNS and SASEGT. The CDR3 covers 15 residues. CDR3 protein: CASSEAGGTGGGYTF. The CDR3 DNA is TGTGCCAGCAGCGAAGCAGGGGGTACGGGAGGTGGCTACACCTTC.

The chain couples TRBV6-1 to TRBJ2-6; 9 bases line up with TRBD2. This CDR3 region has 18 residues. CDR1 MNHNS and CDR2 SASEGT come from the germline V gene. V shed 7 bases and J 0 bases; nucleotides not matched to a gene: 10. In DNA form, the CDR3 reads TGTGCCAGCAACCTACAAGCGGGGGGAGGCTCTGGGGCCAACGTCCTGACTTTC. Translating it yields CASNLQAGGGSGANVLTF.

The chain's CDR3 is CASSDSGAVGTNEQFF. The CDR3 DNA follows: TGTGCCAGCAGTGACTCGGGGGCGGTTGGGACCAATGAGCAGTTCTTC. This sequence joins TRBV6-4 and TRBJ2-1; weak D call: TRBD1 (6 bases). CDR1 MRHNA and CDR2 SNTAGT come from the germline V gene. This CDR3 is 16 amino acids long. V lost 0 bases, J lost 6 bases, and 15 bases lay in between.

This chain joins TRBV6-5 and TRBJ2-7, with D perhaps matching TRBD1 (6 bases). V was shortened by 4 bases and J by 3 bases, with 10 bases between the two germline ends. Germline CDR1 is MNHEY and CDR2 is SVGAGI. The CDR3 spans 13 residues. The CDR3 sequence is CASSSDRNYEQYF. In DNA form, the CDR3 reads TGTGCCAGCAGTTCCGACAGGAACTACGAGCAGTACTTC.

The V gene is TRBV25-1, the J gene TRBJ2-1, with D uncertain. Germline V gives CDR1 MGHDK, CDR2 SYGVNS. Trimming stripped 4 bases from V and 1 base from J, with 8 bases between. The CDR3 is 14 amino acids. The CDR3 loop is CASSGQESYNEQFF. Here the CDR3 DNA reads TGTGCCAGCAGTGGGCAGGAATCCTACAATGAGCAGTTCTTC.

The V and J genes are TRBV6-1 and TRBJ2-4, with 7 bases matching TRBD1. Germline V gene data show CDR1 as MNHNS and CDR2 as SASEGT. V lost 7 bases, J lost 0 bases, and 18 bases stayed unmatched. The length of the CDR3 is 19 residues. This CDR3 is CASNGVGTATQLAKNIQYF. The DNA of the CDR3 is TGTGCCAGCAACGGAGTTGGGACAGCCACGCAACTAGCCAAAAACATTCAGTACTTC.

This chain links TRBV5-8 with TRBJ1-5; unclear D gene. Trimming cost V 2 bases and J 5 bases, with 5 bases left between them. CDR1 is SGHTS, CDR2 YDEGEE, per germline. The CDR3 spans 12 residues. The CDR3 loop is CASSLQYQPQHF. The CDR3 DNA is TGTGCCAGCAGCTTACAGTATCAGCCCCAGCATTTT.

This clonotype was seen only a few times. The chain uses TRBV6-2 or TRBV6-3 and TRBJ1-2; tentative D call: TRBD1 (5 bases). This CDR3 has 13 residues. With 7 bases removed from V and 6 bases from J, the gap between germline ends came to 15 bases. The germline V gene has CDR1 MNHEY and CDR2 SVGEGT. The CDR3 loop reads CASTLDKNNGYTF. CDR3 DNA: TGTGCCAGCACCCTGGACAAGAATAATGGCTACACCTTC.

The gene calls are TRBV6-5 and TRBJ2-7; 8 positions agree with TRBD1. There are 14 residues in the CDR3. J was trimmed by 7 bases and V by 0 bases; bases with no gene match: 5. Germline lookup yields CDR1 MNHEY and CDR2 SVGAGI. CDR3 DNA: TGTGCCAGCAGTTACTCGCAGGGGGCGCGTGAGCAGTACTTC. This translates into CASSYSQGAREQYF.

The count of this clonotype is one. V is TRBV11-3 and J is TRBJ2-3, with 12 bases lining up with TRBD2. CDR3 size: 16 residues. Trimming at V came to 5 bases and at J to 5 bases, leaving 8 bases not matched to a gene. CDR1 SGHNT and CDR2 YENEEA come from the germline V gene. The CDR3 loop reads CASSHRTSGAGDTQYF. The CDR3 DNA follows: TGTGCCAGCAGCCATAGGACTAGCGGGGCTGGAGATACGCAGTATTTT.

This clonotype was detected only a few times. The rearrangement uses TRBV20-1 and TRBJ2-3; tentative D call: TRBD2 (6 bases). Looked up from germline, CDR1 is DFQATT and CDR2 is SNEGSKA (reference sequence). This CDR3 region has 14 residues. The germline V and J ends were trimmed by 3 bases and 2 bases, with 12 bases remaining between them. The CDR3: CSARGLRDTDTQYF. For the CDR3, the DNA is TGCAGTGCTAGGGGACTGAGGGACACAGATACGCAGTATTTT.

CDR3: CASSLGTGGSPLHF. The CDR3 region has the DNA TGTGCCAGCAGTCTTGGGACAGGGGGATCACCCCTCCACTTT. The chain is built from TRBV2 and TRBJ1-6, with 11 bases aligning to TRBD1. V lost 5 bases and J lost 10; bases outside the gene matches: 4. CDR3 length: 14 residues. Germline V CDR1 and CDR2: SNHLY, FYNNEI.

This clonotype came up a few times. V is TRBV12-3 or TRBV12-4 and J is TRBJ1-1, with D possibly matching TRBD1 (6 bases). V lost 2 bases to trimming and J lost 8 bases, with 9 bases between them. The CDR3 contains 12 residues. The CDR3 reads CASSLRGREAFF. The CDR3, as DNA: TGTGCCAGCAGTTTAAGGGGGAGGGAAGCTTTCTTT.

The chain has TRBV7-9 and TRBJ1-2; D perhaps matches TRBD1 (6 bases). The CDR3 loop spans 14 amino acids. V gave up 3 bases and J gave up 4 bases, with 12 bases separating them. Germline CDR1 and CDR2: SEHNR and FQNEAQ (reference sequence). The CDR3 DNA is TGTGCCAGCAGCTTTGATCCACAGGGCTATGGCTACACCTTC. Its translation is CASSFDPQGYGYTF.

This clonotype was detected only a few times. The CDR3: CASSGLAGAYNEQFF. In DNA form, the CDR3 reads TGTGCCAGCAGTGGTTTAGCGGGGGCCTACAATGAGCAGTTCTTC. The J gene is TRBJ2-1, the V gene TRBV25-1; 9 bases align to TRBD2. The CDR3 runs to 15 residues. Looked up from germline, CDR1 is MGHDK and CDR2 is SYGVNS. V trimming: 4 bases; J trimming: 2 bases; junction bases outside the gene matches: 3. Full variable domain (rest looked up from reference TRBV25-1 and TRBJ2-1): EADIYQTPRYLVIGTGKKITLECSQTMGHDKMYWYQQDPGMELHLIHYSYGVNSTEKGDLSSESTVSRIRTEHFPLTLESARPSHTSQYLCASSGLAGAYNEQFFGPGTRLTVL.

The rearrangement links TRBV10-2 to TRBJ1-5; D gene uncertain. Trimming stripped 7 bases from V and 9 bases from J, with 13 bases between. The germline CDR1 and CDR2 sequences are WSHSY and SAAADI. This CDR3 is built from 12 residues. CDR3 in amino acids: CASKGPIGPQHF. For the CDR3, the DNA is TGCGCCAGCAAGGGCCCTATCGGGCCCCAGCATTTT.

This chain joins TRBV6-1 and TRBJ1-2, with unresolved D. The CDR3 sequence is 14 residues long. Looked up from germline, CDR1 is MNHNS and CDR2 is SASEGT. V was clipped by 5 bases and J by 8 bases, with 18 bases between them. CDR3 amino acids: CASSPALEGYGYTF. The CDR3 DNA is TGTGCCAGCAGTCCGGCGTTAGAGGGTTACGGCTACACCTTC.

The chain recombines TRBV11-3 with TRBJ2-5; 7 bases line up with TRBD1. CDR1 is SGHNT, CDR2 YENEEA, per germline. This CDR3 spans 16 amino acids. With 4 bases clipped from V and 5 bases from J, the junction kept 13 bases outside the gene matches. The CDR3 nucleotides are TGTGCCAGCAGCTCCAGGGGGAAGGCGGGCAGTGAGACCCAGTACTTC. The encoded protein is CASSSRGKAGSETQYF.

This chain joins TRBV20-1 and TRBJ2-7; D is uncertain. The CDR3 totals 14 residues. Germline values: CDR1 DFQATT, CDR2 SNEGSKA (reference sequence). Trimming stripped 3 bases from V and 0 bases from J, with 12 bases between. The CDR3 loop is CSASVPWGSYEQYF. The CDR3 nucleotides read TGCAGTGCTAGCGTACCCTGGGGCTCCTACGAGCAGTACTTC.

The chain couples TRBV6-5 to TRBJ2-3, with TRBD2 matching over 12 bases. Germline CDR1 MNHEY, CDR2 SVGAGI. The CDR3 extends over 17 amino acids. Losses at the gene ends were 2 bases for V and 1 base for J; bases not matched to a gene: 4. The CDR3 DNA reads TGTGCCAGCAGTTACGTTGCTAGCGGGGGGGGCACAGATACGCAGTATTTT. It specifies CASSYVASGGGTDTQYF.